The 22 T cell receptor beta chains presented below share a single source sample, sequenced in a study of Ad26.COV2.S vaccination and SARS-CoV-2 variants. Indicated treatment: 15 to 20 received Ad26.COV2.S at low or high dose, single or two shots; 5 received placebo; per-sample allocation not given. Collection of samples fell on day 63 after the first vaccine or placebo injection. Libraries were prepared by immunoSEQ multiplex PCR; TCRdb keeps only in-frame clonotypes and omits some of them. Of 350,000 to 500,000 clones in the sample, less than 95% were seen once. Sequences were derived from peripheral blood, sampled in a trial of Ad26.COV2.S vaccine versus placebo. The source is a person between 18 and 65 years old who received the Ad26.COV2.S COVID-19 vaccine or a placebo.

The chain couples TRBV3-1 (or the pseudogene TRBV3-2) to TRBJ2-5; 13 nucleotides agree with TRBD2. This CDR3 is 18 amino acids long. V was clipped by 4 bases and J by 4 bases; unmatched bases: 12. Germline assignment: CDR1 LGHDT and CDR2 YNNKEL (reference sequence). The DNA of the CDR3 is TGTGCCAGCAGCCTTCACGGGACTAGCGGGACGATTGTAGAGACCCAGTACTTC. Encoded protein: CASSLHGTSGTIVETQYF.

The CDR3 nucleotides are TGTGCTAGTGGGACAGACAGCCTCCAAGAGACCCAGTACTTC. Amino acid sequence: CASGTDSLQETQYF. The rearrangement uses TRBV12-5 and TRBJ2-5; a weak D match, TRBD1 (5 bases). This CDR3 has 14 amino acids. Germline lookup yields CDR1 LGHNT and CDR2 FRNRAP. V lost 6 bases and J 1 base, leaving 12 bases between the germline ends.

The genes are TRBV4-3 and TRBJ1-5, with D hard to call. Germline CDR1 LGHNA, CDR2 YSLEER. This CDR3 contains 15 residues. Deletions cut 1 base from V and 4 bases from J, with 11 bases between. The DNA of the CDR3 is TGCGCCAGCAGCCAAGGGGTCCAGCCTAATCAGCCCCAGCATTTT. The encoded protein is CASSQGVQPNQPQHF.

This chain links TRBV6-5 with TRBJ2-7, with a possible D match to TRBD2 (5 bases). Germline V gene sequence: CDR1 MNHEY, CDR2 SVGAGI. The CDR3 contains 14 residues. Trimming removed 4 bases from V and 3 bases from J, with 13 bases in between. The CDR3 DNA reads TGTGCCAGCAGTTCCCAGTTTGGACTCTACGAGCAGTACTTC. It translates to CASSSQFGLYEQYF.

The chain recombines TRBV7-8 with TRBJ2-2; perhaps D is TRBD1 or TRBD2 (5 bases each). The CDR3 totals 15 residues. Trimming cost V 1 base and J 4 bases, with 10 bases left between them. Germline assignment: CDR1 SGHVS and CDR2 FQNEAQ. CDR3 in DNA: TGTGCCAGCAGCTTAGGAGCCGGGGCCACCGGGGAGCTGTTTTTT. It specifies CASSLGAGATGELFF. The full variable domain, in which reference TRBV7-8 and TRBJ2-2 provide the parts outside the CDR3, is GAGVSQSPRYKVAKRGQDVALRCDPISGHVSLFWYQQALGQGPEFLTYFQNEAQLDKSGLPSDRFFAERPEGSVSTLKIQRTQQEDSAVYLCASSLGAGATGELFFGEGSRLTVL.

The V gene is TRBV7-9, the J gene TRBJ2-1; no definite D call. This CDR3 has 15 residues. Trimming removed 2 bases from V and 0 bases from J, with 8 bases in between. Germline V lookup: CDR1 SEHNR, CDR2 FQNEAQ (reference sequence). The CDR3 spells CASSLLSSSYNEQFF. The CDR3, as DNA: TGTGCCAGCAGCTTATTATCGAGCTCCTACAATGAGCAGTTCTTC.

The chain combines TRBV25-1 with TRBJ2-5, with unresolved D. Per the germline V gene, CDR1 is MGHDK and CDR2 is SYGVNS. The V gene lost 3 bases and the J gene lost 2 bases, with 10 bases spanning the gap. The CDR3 sequence is 14 residues long. CDR3 protein: CASSDRLIQETQYF. The CDR3 nucleotides are TGTGCCAGCAGTGATCGGTTGATACAAGAGACCCAGTACTTC.

The V call is TRBV5-4, the J call TRBJ2-6; 13 nucleotides line up with TRBD2. Germline CDR1 reads SGHNT; CDR2 reads YYREEE (reference sequence). Unmatched junction bases numbered 4, after V lost 5 bases and J lost 2 bases. This CDR3 contains 17 residues. The CDR3 region has the DNA TGTGCCAGCAGGCGGACTAGCGGGAGTCCTGGGGCCAACGTCCTGACTTTC. Translating it yields CASRRTSGSPGANVLTF.

V and J are TRBV27 and TRBJ1-5, with no clear D. This CDR3 region has 14 residues. Germline-derived CDR1 and CDR2 are MNHEY and SMNVEV (reference sequence). V lost 7 bases to trimming and J lost 3 bases, with 13 bases between them. The CDR3 nucleotides read TGTGCCAGCACCGCCGCGGGGTTCAATCAGCCCCAGCATTTT. Translating it yields CASTAAGFNQPQHF.

The chain is built from TRBV5-1 and TRBJ2-2; no definite D call. Germline V gene sequence: CDR1 SGHRS, CDR2 YFSETQ. The ends were cut back, 2 bases at V and 4 bases at J, with 9 bases in the middle. The CDR3 covers 14 residues. The DNA for the CDR3 is TGCGCCAGCAGCTTTCAGGTTACCACCGGGGAGCTGTTTTTT. Protein sequence: CASSFQVTTGELFF. Looking up the rest from reference TRBV5-1 and TRBJ2-2 gives the full variable domain: KAGVTQTPRYLIKTRGQQVTLSCSPISGHRSVSWYQQTPGQGLQFLFEYFSETQRNKGNFPGRFSGRQFSNSRSEMNVSTLELGDSALYLCASSFQVTTGELFFGEGSRLTVL.

V usage is TRBV12-3 or TRBV12-4 and J usage is TRBJ2-1; 8 bases match TRBD2. CDR3 size: 13 residues. Losses at the gene ends were 3 bases for V and 12 bases for J; bases not matched to a gene: 7. The chain's CDR3 is CASSFFSGMRQFF. In nucleotides, the CDR3 is TGTGCCAGCAGTTTCTTTAGCGGGATGAGGCAGTTCTTC.

The chain uses TRBV19 and TRBJ2-3; 13 nucleotides line up with TRBD2. Per the germline V gene, CDR1 is LNHDA and CDR2 is SQIVND (reference sequence). The CDR3 runs 17 residues. V shed 6 bases and J 0 bases; nucleotides not matched to a gene: 6. DNA for the CDR3: TGTGCCAGTAGAGTACTAGCGGGAGGGTCTAGCACAGATACGCAGTATTTT. Residues: CASRVLAGGSSTDTQYF.

This clone appeared a few times. The chain recombines TRBV24-1 with TRBJ2-7; 12 bases fit TRBD1. With 5 bases clipped from V and 5 bases from J, the junction kept 6 bases outside the gene matches. The CDR3 is 15 amino acids. CDR1 is KGHDR and CDR2 is SFDVKD in the germline V gene. CDR3 region: CATSASGTGGHEQYF. The CDR3 DNA sequence: TGTGCCACCAGTGCTTCCGGGACAGGGGGCCACGAGCAGTACTTC.

The chain carries TRBV28 and TRBJ2-5; 11 bases align to TRBD2. The V segment lost 5 bases and the J segment 5 bases; nucleotides outside the gene matches: 10. The CDR3 runs 16 residues. Germline CDR1 and CDR2: MDHEN and SYDVKM. In DNA form, the CDR3 reads TGTGCCAGCAGTGTGACTAGCGGGGTAGGAGAGGAGACCCAGTACTTC. Translation gives CASSVTSGVGEETQYF.

The chain couples TRBV27 to TRBJ2-7; TRBD1 aligns across 7 bases. The CDR3 extends over 15 amino acids. The germline gives CDR1 MNHEY, CDR2 SMNVEV (reference sequence). V lost 5 bases, J lost 0 bases, and 7 bases stayed unmatched. The CDR3: CASSPDRPSSYEQYF. For the CDR3, the DNA is TGTGCCAGCAGTCCGGACAGGCCGAGCTCCTACGAGCAGTACTTC.

The rearrangement uses TRBV23-1 and TRBJ1-3; D not resolved. TRBV23-1 is classed as an ORF, of uncertain function. Trimming pared 0 bases from V and 4 bases from J, leaving 13 bases between. This CDR3 has 16 amino acids. The CDR3 nucleotides are TGCGCCAGCAGTCAATCAAGGAAGGCCCTGGGAAACACCATATATTTT. Encoded protein: CASSQSRKALGNTIYF.

The chain combines TRBV13 with TRBJ2-7; 8 bases are shared with TRBD1. Germline V gives CDR1 PRHDT, CDR2 FYEKMQ (reference sequence). V trimming: 5 bases; J trimming: 4 bases; junction bases outside the gene matches: 13. The CDR3 runs to 16 residues. CDR3 DNA sequence: TGTGCCAGCAGCCCGGAGACAGGGGCAGGGGTTTACGAGCAGTACTTC. Translated: CASSPETGAGVYEQYF.

J is TRBJ2-3 and V is TRBV18; 13 nucleotides agree with TRBD2. This CDR3 is 17 amino acids long. Germline V gene data show CDR1 as KGHSH and CDR2 as LQKENI. J lost 4 bases, V lost 3 bases, and 7 bases had no gene match. CDR3 region: CASSPLTSGRVSDTQYF. CDR3 in DNA: TGTGCCAGCTCACCCCTCACTAGCGGGAGGGTGTCAGATACGCAGTATTTT.

The chain carries TRBV7-9 and TRBJ2-2; D might be TRBD1 (6 bases). The V gene's germline CDR1 is SEHNR and CDR2 FQNEAQ (reference sequence). The CDR3 is made up of 16 amino acids. V was trimmed by 4 bases and J by 3 bases, leaving 15 bases between them. CDR3 nucleotide sequence: TGTGCCAGCAGCTCCAACAGGGACACGGACACCGGGGAGCTGTTTTTT. This sequence encodes CASSSNRDTDTGELFF.

The chain couples TRBV7-9 to TRBJ2-7; D possibly corresponds to TRBD1 (5 bases). V lost 3 bases, J lost 5 bases, and 14 bases lay in between. The germline CDR1 and CDR2 sequences are SEHNR and FQNEAQ (reference sequence). The CDR3 has 14 residues. The CDR3 DNA is TGTGCCAGCAGCTTCCCACAGGCCGCCCACGAGCAGTACTTC. It yields the protein CASSFPQAAHEQYF. Full variable domain (missing parts from reference TRBV7-9 and TRBJ2-7): DTGVSQNPRHKITKRGQNVTFRCDPISEHNRLYWYRQTLGQGPEFLTYFQNEAQLEKSRLLSDRFSAERPKGSFSTLEIQRTEQGDSAMYLCASSFPQAAHEQYFGPGTRLTVT.

The rearrangement uses TRBV18 and TRBJ1-3; the match to TRBD1 covers 7 bases. The J segment lost 0 bases and the V segment lost 5 bases, leaving 13 bases of the junction unmatched. The V gene's germline CDR1 is KGHSH and CDR2 LQKENI. CDR3 size: 18 residues. The CDR3 DNA follows: TGTGCCAGCTCAGCCTTACCGCGACAGGGCGTCTCTGGAAACACCATATATTTT. It translates to CASSALPRQGVSGNTIYF. Full variable domain (missing parts from reference TRBV18 and TRBJ1-3): NAGVMQNPRHLVRRRGQEARLRCSPMKGHSHVYWYRQLPEEGLKFMVYLQKENIIDESGMPKERFSAEFPKEGPSILRIQQVVRGDSAAYFCASSALPRQGVSGNTIYFGEGSWLTVV.

The V gene is TRBV19, the J gene TRBJ1-4, with D tentatively TRBD1 (5 bases). V dropped 7 bases and J dropped 6 bases, with 9 bases sitting between them. The CDR3 has 12 amino acids. From germline, CDR1 is LNHDA and CDR2 SQIVND (reference sequence). CDR3 loop: CASTGPDEKLFF. DNA for the CDR3: TGTGCCAGTACAGGGCCCGATGAAAAACTGTTTTTT.